This T cell receptor (beta chain) was profiled in a study of T cell clonotyping in hematopoietic cell transplantation. Worth noting for this clone: Its specificity is not known.

The table came from immunoSEQ multiplex PCR; TCRdb's copy has only in-frame clones and leaves some out. The sample shows approximately 6,100 clones, about 32% of them seen only once. The study, taken as a whole, reports: Graft donor and pretransplant recipient Inverse Simpson Index values predicted broader posttransplant TCR diversity. CD4 and CD8 repertoire contributions could not be separated without sorting.

This material consisted of peripheral blood mononuclear cells, taken 30 days after allogeneic stem cell transplant. This TCR came from a female patient aged 50 to 65 who had an allogeneic stem cell transplant from an unrelated donor, so the T cells may come from the graft donor. Some clones in this sample may be carry-over from other donors' samples.

The CDR3 DNA is TGTGCCAGCAGTGCCCAAGGTACAGTATACGAGCAGTACTTC. This sequence encodes CASSAQGTVYEQYF. This rearrangement joins TRBV2 to TRBJ2-7, with D unresolved. Germline CDR1 SNHLY, CDR2 FYNNEI. This CDR3 contains 14 residues. The V and J ends lost 4 bases and 4 bases respectively, with 14 bases between them.